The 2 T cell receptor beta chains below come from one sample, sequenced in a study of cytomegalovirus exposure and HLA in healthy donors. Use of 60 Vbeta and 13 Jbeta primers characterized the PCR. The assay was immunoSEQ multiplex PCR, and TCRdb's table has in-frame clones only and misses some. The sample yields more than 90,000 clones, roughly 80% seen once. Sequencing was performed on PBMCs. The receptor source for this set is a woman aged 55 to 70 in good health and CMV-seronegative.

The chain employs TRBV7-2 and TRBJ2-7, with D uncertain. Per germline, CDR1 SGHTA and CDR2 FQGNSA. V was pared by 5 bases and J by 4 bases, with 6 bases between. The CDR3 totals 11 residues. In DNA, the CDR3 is TGTGCCAGCAGCCCCCGGTACGAGCAGTACTTC. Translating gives CASSPRYEQYF.

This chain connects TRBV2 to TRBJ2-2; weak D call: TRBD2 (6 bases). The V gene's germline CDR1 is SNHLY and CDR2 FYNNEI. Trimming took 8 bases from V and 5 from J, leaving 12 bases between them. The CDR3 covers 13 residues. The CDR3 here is CASGGGGTGELFF. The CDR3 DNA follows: TGTGCCAGCGGTGGGGGAGGTACCGGGGAGCTGTTTTTT.